Sequencing of this T cell receptor beta chain was carried out in a study of blood T cells in healthy people across ages. Trimming took 4 bases from V and 4 from J, leaving 23 bases between them. The germline gives CDR1 SGHNT, CDR2 YYREEE (reference sequence). The CDR3 sequence is 17 residues long. For the second PCR, which ran for about 6 to 11 cycles, a sample-barcoded 5' primer and a J-beta primer mix were used. Using its own MiXCR run on the 5' RACE reads, TCRdb lists one record per CDR3 protein. The sample has some 1,800,000 distinct CDR3 sequences, more than 35% seen once. This TCR was sampled from a human donor in good health. Material for sequencing was blood. The chain has TRBV5-4 and TRBJ1-2, with D unclear. The CDR3 region has the DNA TGTGCCAGCAGCCCGCCCAGCTTAACCGATGAGGCCTATGGCTACACCTTC. Residues: CASSPPSLTDEAYGYTF.